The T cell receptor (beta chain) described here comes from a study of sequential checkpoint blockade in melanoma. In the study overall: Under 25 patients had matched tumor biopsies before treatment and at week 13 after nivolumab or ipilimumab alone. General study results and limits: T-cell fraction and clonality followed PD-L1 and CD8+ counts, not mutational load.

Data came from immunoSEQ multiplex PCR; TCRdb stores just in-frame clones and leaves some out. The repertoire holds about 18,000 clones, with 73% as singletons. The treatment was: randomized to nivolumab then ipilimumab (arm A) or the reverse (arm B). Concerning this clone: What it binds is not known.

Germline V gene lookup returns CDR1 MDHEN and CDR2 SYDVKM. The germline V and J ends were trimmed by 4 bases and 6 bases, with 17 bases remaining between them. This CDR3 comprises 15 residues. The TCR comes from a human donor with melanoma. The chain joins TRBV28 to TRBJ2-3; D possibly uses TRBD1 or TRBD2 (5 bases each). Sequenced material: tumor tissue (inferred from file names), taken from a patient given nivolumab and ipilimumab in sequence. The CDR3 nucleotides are TGTGCCAGCAGTTACATAGACAATGAGGGGGATACGCAGTATTTT. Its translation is CASSYIDNEGDTQYF.